This entry lists 27 T cell receptor beta chains sequenced from one sample in a study of shared clonotypes between healthy human individuals. Measured with immunoSEQ multiplex PCR; TCRdb has only the in-frame clones, and not every one. The table shows hundreds of thousands of clones, with 74% occurring only once. The sequenced sample consisted of memory CD4+ T cells sorted from blood. Subset given: CD45RA-negative fraction. The receptors stem from a woman in her twenties or thirties in good health.

This clone has only a few counts. The V gene is TRBV10-2, the J gene TRBJ2-5; 8 bases line up with TRBD2. This CDR3 comprises 16 residues. Unmatched junction bases numbered 12, after V lost 8 bases and J lost 1 base. Germline CDR1 and CDR2: WSHSY and SAAADI. The CDR3 DNA follows: TGCGCCAGCTCCCCCGGGGGGGCGGGCCTCCAAGAGACCCAGTACTTC. The encoded protein is CASSPGGAGLQETQYF.

The chain carries TRBV27 and TRBJ1-4; tentatively, D is TRBD1 (6 bases). CDR1 is MNHEY and CDR2 is SMNVEV in the germline V gene (reference sequence). Trimming shortened V by 5 bases and J by 13 bases, and 14 bases separated the two germline ends. The CDR3 has 12 residues. For the CDR3, the DNA is TGTGCCAGCAGTGCCACAGGACAGCGACTGTTTTTT. This translates into CASSATGQRLFF.

The sample holds many counts of this clone. V is TRBV6-5 and J is TRBJ2-1; 10 bases fit TRBD2. Germline values: CDR1 MNHEY, CDR2 SVGAGI. J gave up 6 bases and V 5 bases, and 7 bases lay outside the gene matches. This CDR3 contains 15 residues. CDR3 loop: CASSSPGTSVNEQFF. The CDR3 coding sequence is TGTGCCAGCAGTAGTCCGGGGACTAGCGTCAATGAGCAGTTCTTC.

The rearrangement uses TRBV2 and TRBJ2-7; tentatively, D is TRBD1 or TRBD2 (5 bases each). The CDR3 has 14 residues. The germline V gene encodes CDR1 SNHLY and CDR2 FYNNEI. Trimming took off 7 bases at V and 6 bases at J, with 19 bases between the two ends. CDR3 nucleotides: TGTGCCAGCAACCCGGGGCTTGGATTAGGCGAGCAGTACTTC. This encodes CASNPGLGLGEQYF.

The chain couples TRBV5-1 to TRBJ1-2; D perhaps matches TRBD1 (6 bases). Germline loops: CDR1 SGHRS, CDR2 YFSETQ. This CDR3 has 15 residues. Trimming pared 4 bases from V and 6 bases from J, leaving 19 bases between. The CDR3 nucleotides are TGCGCCAGCAGCCGAAGTATTACAGGGTTCGATGGCTACACCTTC. It encodes CASSRSITGFDGYTF.

The chain couples TRBV11-2 to TRBJ2-5, with 8 bases lining up with TRBD2. Germline V gene sequence: CDR1 SGHAT, CDR2 FQNNGV. The J segment lost 2 bases and the V segment lost 0 bases, leaving 11 bases of the junction unmatched. The CDR3 consists of 18 residues. CDR3 DNA sequence: TGTGCCAGCAGCTTAGACCTCCCGGGCGGGGGGTCACAAGAGACCCAGTACTTC. As protein: CASSLDLPGGGSQETQYF.

This sequence joins TRBV30 and TRBJ1-3; no firm D call. This CDR3 spans 10 amino acids. Germline CDR1 and CDR2: GTSNPN and SVGIG (reference sequence). Deletions cut 5 bases from V and 7 bases from J, with 6 bases between. The CDR3 region has the DNA TGTGCCTGGGGCCGGAACACCATATATTTT. It specifies CAWGRNTIYF.

The chain uses TRBV18 and TRBJ2-7; D gene ambiguous. V lost 6 bases, J lost 3 bases, and 9 bases lay in between. The CDR3 length is 12 residues. Germline values: CDR1 KGHSH, CDR2 LQKENI. DNA for the CDR3: TGTGCCAGCTCTCACGACCGCTACGAGCAGTACTTC. Its translation is CASSHDRYEQYF. Drawing the rest from reference TRBV18 and TRBJ2-7, the complete variable domain is NAGVMQNPRHLVRRRGQEARLRCSPMKGHSHVYWYRQLPEEGLKFMVYLQKENIIDESGMPKERFSAEFPKEGPSILRIQQVVRGDSAAYFCASSHDRYEQYFGPGTRLTVT.

The chain links TRBV25-1 to TRBJ2-5; D may be TRBD1 (5 bases). Germline V gives CDR1 MGHDK, CDR2 SYGVNS. This CDR3 comprises 17 residues. Trimming removed 2 bases from V and 2 bases from J, with 18 bases in between. The CDR3 nucleotides are TGTGCCAGCAGTGAAGAAGGCAAGCAGGGTGAGCAAGAGACCCAGTACTTC. This sequence encodes CASSEEGKQGEQETQYF.

The genes are TRBV7-8 and TRBJ1-1; D ambiguous. Looked up from germline, CDR1 is SGHVS and CDR2 is FQNEAQ. This CDR3 contains 13 residues. Trimming took 6 bases from V and 0 from J, leaving 8 bases between them. CDR3 in DNA: TGTGCCAGCAGTCCTACTTTGAACACTGAAGCTTTCTTT. Its protein product is CASSPTLNTEAFF.

This rearrangement joins TRBV4-1 to TRBJ2-7; 12 bases match TRBD2. Germline V CDR1 and CDR2: MGHRA, YSYEKL. With 2 bases clipped from V and 4 bases from J, the junction kept 6 bases outside the gene matches. The CDR3 has 16 residues. The CDR3 here is CASSQSQGLAGYEQYF. For the CDR3, the DNA is TGCGCCAGCAGCCAAAGCCAGGGACTAGCGGGTTACGAGCAGTACTTC.

Details on this clone: Germline and junction disagree at one end, which may indicate a read error. This sequence joins TRBV19 and TRBJ2-2; 7 positions match TRBD2. The CDR3 has 14 residues. Germline assignment: CDR1 LNHDA and CDR2 SQIVND (reference sequence). The CDR3, as DNA: TGTGCCAGTCGCCTAGCGGTAATCACCGGAGAGCTGTTTTTT. Translation: CASRLAVITGELFF.

V usage is TRBV18 and J usage is TRBJ2-2; D not resolved. Germline V gene data show CDR1 as KGHSH and CDR2 as LQKENI. V lost 6 bases and J 3 bases, leaving 2 bases between the germline ends. CDR3 size: 11 residues. CDR3 residues: CASSDTGELFF. The CDR3 DNA sequence: TGTGCCAGCTCGGACACCGGGGAGCTGTTTTTT.

The chain couples TRBV5-6 to TRBJ2-7, with D possibly matching TRBD2 (5 bases). The V and J ends lost 4 bases and 0 bases respectively, with 14 bases between them. The CDR3 consists of 15 residues. Germline values: CDR1 SGHDT, CDR2 YYEEEE. The CDR3 loop reads CASSRKPGNSYEQYF. For the CDR3, the DNA is TGTGCCAGCAGCAGGAAACCCGGGAACTCCTACGAGCAGTACTTC.

This rearrangement joins TRBV19 to TRBJ2-2, with D maybe TRBD2 (6 bases). The V end lost 5 bases, the J end lost 5 bases, and 15 bases lay between the germline ends. This CDR3 has 15 amino acids. Germline CDR1 is LNHDA and CDR2 is SQIVND (reference sequence). The CDR3 bases are TGTGCCAGTAGTGGTCGGGAGAAGGGGACCGGGGAGCTGTTTTTT. It encodes CASSGREKGTGELFF.

CDR3: CASSVSDSGPYEQYF. The DNA of the CDR3 is TGTGCCAGCAGTGTCTCGGATAGCGGTCCCTACGAGCAGTACTTC. This chain uses TRBV6-1 with TRBJ2-7; D might be TRBD2 (6 bases). Germline V gene lookup returns CDR1 MNHNS and CDR2 SASEGT. This CDR3 has 15 residues. The V gene lost 4 bases and the J gene lost 2 bases, with 15 bases spanning the gap.

The rearrangement joins TRBV2 to TRBJ2-3; the D gene is possibly TRBD2 (6 bases). Trimming cost V 7 bases and J 4 bases, with 12 bases left between them. The CDR3 consists of 13 residues. Per germline, CDR1 SNHLY and CDR2 FYNNEI. The CDR3 DNA is TGTGCCAGCATCGGGGGAGTGGCAGATACGCAGTATTTT. Its protein product is CASIGGVADTQYF. The full variable domain, rest sourced from reference TRBV2 and TRBJ2-3, is EPEVTQTPSHQVTQMGQEVILRCVPISNHLYFYWYRQILGQKVEFLVSFYNNEISEKSEIFDDQFSVERPDGSNFTLKIRSTKLEDSAMYFCASIGGVADTQYFGPGTRLTVL.

J is TRBJ2-1 and V is TRBV28; 7 bases align to TRBD2. From germline, CDR1 is MDHEN and CDR2 SYDVKM. This CDR3 has 13 amino acids. Germline trimming cut 7 bases from V and 6 bases from J; bases unmatched to any gene: 6. CDR3 bases: TGTGCCAGCAAAGGCGGGAGATTCAATGAGCAGTTCTTC. Protein product: CASKGGRFNEQFF.

The chain combines TRBV11-2 with TRBJ1-3, with D unclear. This CDR3 region has 15 residues. CDR1 is SGHAT, CDR2 FQNNGV, per germline. Trimming took off 5 bases at V and 1 base at J, with 12 bases between the two ends. The CDR3 sequence is CASSAQRVSGNTIYF. The DNA of the CDR3 is TGTGCCAGCAGCGCTCAAAGGGTGTCTGGAAACACCATATATTTT. Combining the CDR3 with reference TRBV11-2 and TRBJ1-3 gives the whole variable domain EAGVAQSPRYKIIEKRQSVAFWCNPISGHATLYWYQQILGQGPKLLIQFQNNGVVDDSQLPKDRFSAERLKGVDSTLKIQPAKLEDSAVYLCASSAQRVSGNTIYFGEGSWLTVV.

This sequence joins TRBV6-1 and TRBJ2-7; 7 positions match TRBD2. The germline gives CDR1 MNHNS, CDR2 SASEGT. The CDR3 extends over 14 amino acids. V shed 7 bases, J shed 6 bases, and the junction held 12 bases outside the gene matches. Here the CDR3 reads CASTFLGGAVEQYF. DNA of the CDR3: TGTGCCAGCACCTTTTTGGGAGGGGCGGTCGAGCAGTACTTC.

This chain connects TRBV5-1 to TRBJ1-3; D remains ambiguous. Per the germline V gene, CDR1 is SGHRS and CDR2 is YFSETQ. This CDR3 comprises 18 residues. V lost 0 bases, J lost 0 bases, and 16 bases lay in between. CDR3: CASSLGPEGQSSGNTIYF. The CDR3 DNA sequence: TGCGCCAGCAGCTTGGGGCCGGAGGGTCAAAGCTCTGGAAACACCATATATTTT.

The rearrangement joins TRBV21-1 to TRBJ2-3; the table assigns TRBD2, which was not confirmed against the DNA. TRBV21-1 constitutes a pseudogene. CDR3 length: 15 amino acids. The CDR3 is CASSKTDYRGDTQYF. CDR3 bases: TGTGCCAGCAGCAAGACGGACTACCGCGGGGATACGCAGTATTTT.

The chain combines TRBV27 with TRBJ1-5, with D perhaps TRBD1 (5 bases). This CDR3 is built from 13 residues. The V gene's germline CDR1 is MNHEY and CDR2 SMNVEV (reference sequence). The V end lost 6 bases, the J end lost 4 bases, and 10 bases lay between the germline ends. As DNA, the CDR3 is TGTGCCAGCAGCAGGGACTGGAATCAGCCCCAGCATTTT. This sequence encodes CASSRDWNQPQHF.

The chain employs TRBV2 and TRBJ2-2, with TRBD2 identical over 8 bases. With V trimmed by 6 bases and J by 5 bases, 8 bases remained unmatched. This CDR3 contains 15 residues. The germline gives CDR1 SNHLY, CDR2 FYNNEI. CDR3 nucleotides: TGTGCCAGCAGCCAATGGACTAGCAAGACCGGGGAGCTGTTTTTT. This translates into CASSQWTSKTGELFF.

This chain uses TRBV27 with TRBJ1-2, with 8 bases that match TRBD1. This CDR3 contains 14 residues. Germline V gives CDR1 MNHEY, CDR2 SMNVEV (reference sequence). J was trimmed by 4 bases and V by 6 bases; bases with no gene match: 7. CDR3 sequence reads: CASSPTGDSYGYTF. The CDR3 coding sequence is TGTGCCAGCAGCCCGACAGGGGATAGCTATGGCTACACCTTC.

The V gene is TRBV7-7, the J gene TRBJ2-3; 9 positions agree with TRBD1. The CDR3 loop spans 15 amino acids. The ends lost 3 bases at V and 5 bases at J; junction bases unmatched: 6. The germline gives CDR1 SSHAT, CDR2 FNYEAQ (reference sequence). DNA for the CDR3: TGTGCCAGCAGCTTGGGACAGGGAGGCATAGATACGCAGTATTTT. Its translation: CASSLGQGGIDTQYF.

The chain is built from TRBV28 and TRBJ1-2, with TRBD1 matching 11 bases. The CDR3 extends over 15 amino acids. CDR1 MDHEN and CDR2 SYDVKM come from the germline V gene. V lost 5 bases and J lost 6; bases outside the gene matches: 8. The CDR3 loop is CASSLGQGATNGYTF. As DNA, the CDR3 is TGTGCCAGCAGTCTTGGACAGGGGGCTACCAATGGCTACACCTTC.